This TCR beta chain was sequenced in a study of T cell changes during pregnancy in multiple sclerosis. V shed 2 bases and J shed 3 bases, with 8 bases lying between them. This CDR3 has 14 amino acids. Germline V gives CDR1 SGHRS, CDR2 YFSETQ. The method was immunoSEQ multiplex PCR; TCRdb's version includes in-frame clones alone and lacks a portion of them. The sample lists roughly 120,000 clones; approximately 93% were seen once. The sample in question was peripheral blood, obtained before pregnancy. V and J are TRBV5-1 and TRBJ1-4, with D possibly matching TRBD1 (6 bases). This receptor was identified in a female donor with multiple sclerosis, enrolled in a pregnancy study. This chain's CDR3 is CASSLGGSNEKLFF. The DNA for the CDR3 is TGCGCCAGCAGCTTAGGGGGTTCTAATGAAAAACTGTTTTTT.